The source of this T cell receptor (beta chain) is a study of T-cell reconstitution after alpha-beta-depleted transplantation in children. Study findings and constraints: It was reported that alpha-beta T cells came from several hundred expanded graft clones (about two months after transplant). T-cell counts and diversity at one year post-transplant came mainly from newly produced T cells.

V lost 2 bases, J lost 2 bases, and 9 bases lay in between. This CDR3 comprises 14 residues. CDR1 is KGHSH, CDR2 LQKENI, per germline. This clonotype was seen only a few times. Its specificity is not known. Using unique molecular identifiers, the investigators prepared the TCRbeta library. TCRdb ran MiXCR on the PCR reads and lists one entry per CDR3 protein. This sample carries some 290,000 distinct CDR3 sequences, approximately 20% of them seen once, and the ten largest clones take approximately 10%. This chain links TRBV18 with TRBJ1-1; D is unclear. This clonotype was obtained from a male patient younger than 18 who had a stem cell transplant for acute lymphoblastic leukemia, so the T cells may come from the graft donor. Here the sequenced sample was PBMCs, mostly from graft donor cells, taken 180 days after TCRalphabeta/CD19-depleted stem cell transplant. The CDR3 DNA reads TGTGCCAGCTCACCAGTACGGGAAAACACTGAAGCTTTCTTT. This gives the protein CASSPVRENTEAFF.